Reported below is one T cell receptor beta chain. Using immunoSEQ multiplex PCR, the repertoire was profiled, and TCRdb retains in-frame clones only, with some absent. The data hold tens of thousands of clones, with approximately 95% observed a single time. This entry comes from a study of technical replicates of blood from a few donors. Per germline, CDR1 LNHDA and CDR2 SQIVND (reference sequence). V lost 5 bases and J lost 5; bases outside the gene matches: 6. The CDR3 length is 15 residues. The V gene is TRBV19, the J gene TRBJ2-7; 13 bases align to TRBD2. The sequence was collected from a human donor in good health. Sequenced sample: T cells isolated from PBMCs. In DNA, the CDR3 is TGTGCCAGTAGTGCCGGACTAGCGGGAGCAAACGAGCAGTACTTC. Its translation: CASSAGLAGANEQYF. Drawing the rest from reference TRBV19 and TRBJ2-7, the complete variable domain is DGGITQSPKYLFRKEGQNVTLSCEQNLNHDAMYWYRQDPGQGLRLIYYSQIVNDFQKGDIAEGYSVSREKKESFPLTVTSAQKNPTAFYLCASSAGLAGANEQYFGPGTRLTVT.